This T cell receptor (beta chain) was obtained from a study of T cell responses to AZD1222 COVID-19 vaccine. Study-wide results and caveats: Sampled repertoires all dated from after the peak T cell response. Mapped onto spike, vaccine-associated CD4 TCRs spanned it and were dominant at 160-218 and 743-854. Spike-specific TCR breadth and depth went up after people got two AZD1222 doses. Clonal diversity may have been underestimated in mostly white British donors.

The table came from immunoSEQ multiplex PCR; TCRdb's copy has only in-frame clones and leaves some out. The data contain some 150,000 clones, approximately 86% of them seen just once; the ten biggest clones take up about 7%. Points on this clone: Its antigen is unknown.

This CDR3 is 15 amino acids long. Germline loops: CDR1 ENHRY, CDR2 SYGVKD. Deletions cut 11 bases from V and 0 bases from J, with 19 bases between. This chain uses TRBV10-3 with TRBJ1-1; D may be TRBD1 (6 bases). This TCR came from an adult who had recovered from COVID-19. The source was peripheral blood, collected after recovery from COVID-19. As DNA, the CDR3 is TGTGCCTCAAAGGGGGGATCGGGGGTGAACACTGAAGCTTTCTTT. Protein product: CASKGGSGVNTEAFF.